These T cell receptor beta chains were read from a single sample in a study of CD8 T cells in Susac syndrome. TCRdb reprocessed the immunoSEQ multiplex PCR reads via MiXCR and lists one record per CDR3 protein. Of 200,000 or so distinct CDR3 sequences listed, more than 90% were seen once; the top ten hold 0.093%. Sequencing was performed on CD4+ T cells from PBMCs. All receptors derive from a human donor with multiple sclerosis. Both conserved end residues are part of each CDR3. A D gene is named only where the DNA matches it firmly. Size values are once, few and many counts, or a class for expanded clones, and some rows have none.

d_call: .
v_call: TRBV30
clone_size: .
j_call: TRBJ2-3
cdr3_length: 11
cdr3_nt: TGTGCCTGGGGGGAAGCAGATACGCAGTATTTT
cdr3_aa: CAWGEADTQYF

d_call: TRBD1
v_call: TRBV6-5
clone_size: once
j_call: TRBJ1-2
cdr3_length: 15
cdr3_nt: TGTGCCAGCAGTTGGACAGGGGGAGATCTCTATGGCTACACCTTC
cdr3_aa: CASSWTGGDLYGYTF

d_call: .
v_call: TRBV18
clone_size: .
j_call: TRBJ2-5
cdr3_length: 14
cdr3_nt: TGTGCCAGCTCACGAGGAAGAGGTCGGGAGACCCAGTACTTC
cdr3_aa: CASSRGRGRETQYF

d_call: .
v_call: TRBV20-1
clone_size: .
j_call: TRBJ1-3
cdr3_length: 13
cdr3_nt: TGCAGTGCTAGTCGGGTTACTGGAAACACCATATATTTT
cdr3_aa: CSASRVTGNTIYF

d_call: TRBD2
v_call: TRBV11-2
clone_size: once
j_call: TRBJ2-3
cdr3_length: 17
cdr3_nt: TGTGCCAGCAGCTTCACCTCGACTAGCATGAACACAGATACGCAGTATTTT
cdr3_aa: CASSFTSTSMNTDTQYF

d_call: .
v_call: TRBV12-3/TRBV12-4
clone_size: .
j_call: TRBJ2-2
cdr3_length: 12
cdr3_nt: TGTGCCAGCAGTCTGGTCCCAGGAGAGCTGTTTTTT
cdr3_aa: CASSLVPGELFF

d_call: .
v_call: TRBV7-3
clone_size: .
j_call: TRBJ1-1
cdr3_length: 14
cdr3_nt: TGTGCCAGCAGCCAAGGGCGGGAGGACACTGAAGCTTTCTTT
cdr3_aa: CASSQGREDTEAFF

d_call: .
v_call: TRBV9
clone_size: .
j_call: TRBJ2-2
cdr3_length: 16
cdr3_nt: TGTGCCAGCAGCGTAGGGTCAGGGCCGAACACCGGGGAGCTGTTTTTT
cdr3_aa: CASSVGSGPNTGELFF

d_call: .
v_call: TRBV3-1
clone_size: .
j_call: TRBJ2-1
cdr3_length: 15
cdr3_nt: TGTGCCAGCAGCCAGGCCAACTCCGGGGGCTATGAGCAGTTCTTC
cdr3_aa: CASSQANSGGYEQFF

d_call: .
v_call: TRBV24-1
clone_size: few
j_call: TRBJ2-3
cdr3_length: 14
cdr3_nt: TGTGCCACCAGTGACCCATCCCTGCCGGGAACGCAGTATTTT
cdr3_aa: CATSDPSLPGTQYF

d_call: .
v_call: TRBV7-8
clone_size: .
j_call: TRBJ2-2
cdr3_length: 16
cdr3_nt: TGTGCCAGCAGAAACTCACGGGGGTTGAACACCGGGGAGCTGTTTTTT
cdr3_aa: CASRNSRGLNTGELFF

d_call: TRBD1
v_call: TRBV27
clone_size: .
j_call: TRBJ2-7
cdr3_length: 15
cdr3_nt: TGTGCCAGCGCCACCCCGACAGGGACCCTCTACGAGCAGTACTTC
cdr3_aa: CASATPTGTLYEQYF

d_call: TRBD1
v_call: TRBV6-1
clone_size: once
j_call: TRBJ2-7
cdr3_length: 17
cdr3_nt: TGTGCCAGCAGTGTAGACCAGGGACAGCTTCCAACCTACGAGCAGTACTTC
cdr3_aa: CASSVDQGQLPTYEQYF

d_call: .
v_call: TRBV9
clone_size: .
j_call: TRBJ2-5
cdr3_length: 15
cdr3_nt: TGTGCCAGCAGCGGCCGGACCAGGTGGGGAGAGACCCAGTACTTC
cdr3_aa: CASSGRTRWGETQYF

d_call: .
v_call: TRBV6-5
clone_size: .
j_call: TRBJ2-1
cdr3_length: 14
cdr3_nt: TGTGCCAGCAGTTACTCCAGGGCTGACAATGAGCAGTTCTTC
cdr3_aa: CASSYSRADNEQFF

d_call: .
v_call: TRBV12-3/TRBV12-4
clone_size: .
j_call: TRBJ2-7
cdr3_length: 17
cdr3_nt: TGTGCCAGCAGCCCCGGTACGGGGGCACCTTACTCCTACGAGCAGTACTTC
cdr3_aa: CASSPGTGAPYSYEQYF

d_call: .
v_call: TRBV20-1
clone_size: .
j_call: TRBJ1-4
cdr3_length: 13
cdr3_nt: TGCAGTGCTATAGTCCAGGGAACCGAAAAACTGTTTTTT
cdr3_aa: CSAIVQGTEKLFF

d_call: .
v_call: TRBV4-2
clone_size: .
j_call: TRBJ2-6
cdr3_length: 14
cdr3_nt: TGTGCCAGCAGCCAAGAATGGCAGGCCAACGTCCTGACTTTC
cdr3_aa: CASSQEWQANVLTF

d_call: .
v_call: TRBV12-3/TRBV12-4
clone_size: .
j_call: TRBJ1-1
cdr3_length: 11
cdr3_nt: TGTGCCAGCAGTTTAGAGGGGAGGGCTTTCTTT
cdr3_aa: CASSLEGRAFF

d_call: TRBD1
v_call: TRBV10-3
clone_size: .
j_call: TRBJ1-2
cdr3_length: 15
cdr3_nt: TGTGCCATCAGTGCGAGGGGACAGGGGTTCGGAGGCTACACCTTC
cdr3_aa: CAISARGQGFGGYTF

d_call: TRBD2
v_call: TRBV5-1
clone_size: .
j_call: TRBJ2-7
cdr3_length: 15
cdr3_nt: TGCGCCAGCAGGTACCTAGCGGGAGGGACCTACGAGCAGTACTTC
cdr3_aa: CASRYLAGGTYEQYF

d_call: TRBD2
v_call: TRBV6-2/TRBV6-3
clone_size: .
j_call: TRBJ2-5
cdr3_length: 18
cdr3_nt: TGTGCCAGCAGTTACTCGTTTACTAGCGGGAGGATGGGCGAGACCCAGTACTTC
cdr3_aa: CASSYSFTSGRMGETQYF

d_call: .
v_call: TRBV3-1
clone_size: .
j_call: TRBJ1-1
cdr3_length: 13
cdr3_nt: TGTGCCAGTTCGGGGGCTGCGAACACTGAAGCTTTCTTT
cdr3_aa: CASSGAANTEAFF

d_call: .
v_call: TRBV6-5
clone_size: .
j_call: TRBJ2-5
cdr3_length: 13
cdr3_nt: TGTGCCAGCAGTTCTAGCTTCCCAGAGACCCAGTACTTC
cdr3_aa: CASSSSFPETQYF

d_call: TRBD2
v_call: TRBV6-6
clone_size: .
j_call: TRBJ2-5
cdr3_length: 13
cdr3_nt: TGTGCCAGCGCCTCCGGGACGGGGGGGACCCAGTACTTC
cdr3_aa: CASASGTGGTQYF

d_call: .
v_call: TRBV24-1
clone_size: .
j_call: TRBJ1-5
cdr3_length: 13
cdr3_nt: TGTGCCACCAGTGAAGGGAAGAATCAGCCCCAGCATTTT
cdr3_aa: CATSEGKNQPQHF

d_call: TRBD2
v_call: TRBV20-1
clone_size: .
j_call: TRBJ2-3
cdr3_length: 14
cdr3_nt: TGCAGTGCTTCTAGCGGCTCTAGCACAGATACGCAGTATTTT
cdr3_aa: CSASSGSSTDTQYF

d_call: .
v_call: TRBV14
clone_size: .
j_call: TRBJ1-2
cdr3_length: 15
cdr3_nt: TGTGCCAGCAGCCAAGATCTGGTCGTCGGGAATGGCTACACCTTC
cdr3_aa: CASSQDLVVGNGYTF

d_call: TRBD1
v_call: TRBV7-9
clone_size: .
j_call: TRBJ2-7
cdr3_length: 14
cdr3_nt: TGTGCCAGCAGCTTCCTGGACAGGGACTACGAGCAGTACTTC
cdr3_aa: CASSFLDRDYEQYF

d_call: .
v_call: TRBV3-1
clone_size: once
j_call: TRBJ2-1
cdr3_length: 12
cdr3_nt: TGTGCCAGCAGCCGGGACACAGGTGAGCAGTTCTTC
cdr3_aa: CASSRDTGEQFF

d_call: TRBD1
v_call: TRBV29-1
clone_size: .
j_call: TRBJ2-1
cdr3_length: 15
cdr3_nt: TGCAGCGTCTCGGGGACAGGGGTCCCCTACAATGAGCAGTTCTTC
cdr3_aa: CSVSGTGVPYNEQFF

d_call: .
v_call: TRBV10-2
clone_size: .
j_call: TRBJ2-5
cdr3_length: 12
cdr3_nt: TGCGCCAGCAGTGCAAGACAAGAGACCCAGTACTTC
cdr3_aa: CASSARQETQYF

d_call: .
v_call: TRBV11-2
clone_size: .
j_call: TRBJ2-6
cdr3_length: 14
cdr3_nt: TGTGCCAGCAGCTCCCACAGCGGGGCCAACGTCCTGACTTTC
cdr3_aa: CASSSHSGANVLTF

d_call: .
v_call: TRBV27
clone_size: .
j_call: TRBJ2-3
cdr3_length: 11
cdr3_nt: TGTGCCAGCAGTTTTGGTGATACGCAGTATTTT
cdr3_aa: CASSFGDTQYF

d_call: .
v_call: TRBV30
clone_size: .
j_call: TRBJ1-6
cdr3_length: 12
cdr3_nt: TGTGCCTGGAAGGGAGCTAATTCACCCCTCCACTTT
cdr3_aa: CAWKGANSPLHF

d_call: TRBD1
v_call: TRBV3-1
clone_size: .
j_call: TRBJ2-3
cdr3_length: 16
cdr3_nt: TGTGCCAGCAGCCAATCCCTAACAGGGGCCCTAGATACGCAGTATTTT
cdr3_aa: CASSQSLTGALDTQYF

d_call: .
v_call: TRBV30
clone_size: .
j_call: TRBJ1-1
cdr3_length: 13
cdr3_nt: TGTGCCTGGAGCCCAGCAAGGAACACTGAAGCTTTCTTT
cdr3_aa: CAWSPARNTEAFF

d_call: TRBD2
v_call: TRBV20-1
clone_size: .
j_call: TRBJ2-1
cdr3_length: 17
cdr3_nt: TGCAGTGCTAGAGATCCCCTAGCGGGGGGGCGAGAAAATGAGCAGTTCTTC
cdr3_aa: CSARDPLAGGRENEQFF

d_call: .
v_call: TRBV3-1
clone_size: .
j_call: TRBJ1-6
cdr3_length: 12
cdr3_nt: TGTGCCAGCAGCCAAGAAGGATCACCCCTCCACTTT
cdr3_aa: CASSQEGSPLHF

d_call: TRBD2
v_call: TRBV20-1
clone_size: .
j_call: TRBJ2-7
cdr3_length: 14
cdr3_nt: TGCAGTGCTAGTTGGCGGGGGAGGTCCTACGAGCAGTACTTC
cdr3_aa: CSASWRGRSYEQYF

d_call: .
v_call: TRBV27
clone_size: .
j_call: TRBJ2-1
cdr3_length: 15
cdr3_nt: TGTGCCAGCAGTCCTACCCAACTAGCCTACAATGAGCAGTTCTTC
cdr3_aa: CASSPTQLAYNEQFF

d_call: TRBD2
v_call: TRBV29-1
clone_size: .
j_call: TRBJ2-7
cdr3_length: 14
cdr3_nt: TGCAGCGCCCTTTTGAGCGGGAGCTCCTACGAGCAGTACTTC
cdr3_aa: CSALLSGSSYEQYF

d_call: .
v_call: TRBV29-1
clone_size: .
j_call: TRBJ1-4
cdr3_length: 16
cdr3_nt: TGCAGCGTTGTTGGGTCCCGGGACCGCGGGAATGAAAAACTGTTTTTT
cdr3_aa: CSVVGSRDRGNEKLFF

d_call: TRBD1
v_call: TRBV29-1
clone_size: .
j_call: TRBJ2-5
cdr3_length: 13
cdr3_nt: TGCAGCGCAGGGACAGGGAGAGGAGAGACCCAGTACTTC
cdr3_aa: CSAGTGRGETQYF

d_call: TRBD2
v_call: TRBV18
clone_size: .
j_call: TRBJ2-7
cdr3_length: 14
cdr3_nt: TGTGCCAGCTCGCCGGGACTAGCGGGTAACGAGCAGTACTTC
cdr3_aa: CASSPGLAGNEQYF

d_call: .
v_call: TRBV30
clone_size: .
j_call: TRBJ2-1
cdr3_length: 15
cdr3_nt: TGTGCCTGGAGAGGAATAGGGCAGGGTGGGAATGAGCAGTTCTTC
cdr3_aa: CAWRGIGQGGNEQFF

d_call: .
v_call: TRBV3-1
clone_size: .
j_call: TRBJ2-1
cdr3_length: 13
cdr3_nt: TGTGCCAGCAGCCAAGATCTTGGGCAGATGGAGTTCTTC
cdr3_aa: CASSQDLGQMEFF

d_call: TRBD1
v_call: TRBV20-1
clone_size: .
j_call: TRBJ1-3
cdr3_length: 13
cdr3_nt: TGCAGTGCTCAACAGGGGATTCGAAACACCATATATTTT
cdr3_aa: CSAQQGIRNTIYF

d_call: .
v_call: TRBV5-6
clone_size: .
j_call: TRBJ1-5
cdr3_length: 17
cdr3_nt: TGTGCCAGCAGCCGGCTGGATCGAGACCATAGCAATCAGCCCCAGCATTTT
cdr3_aa: CASSRLDRDHSNQPQHF

d_call: TRBD2
v_call: TRBV29-1
clone_size: .
j_call: TRBJ2-1
cdr3_length: 13
cdr3_nt: TGCAGCGCACTAGCGGGGTCCTACAATGAGCAGTTCTTC
cdr3_aa: CSALAGSYNEQFF

d_call: .
v_call: TRBV30
clone_size: .
j_call: TRBJ2-5
cdr3_length: 13
cdr3_nt: TGTGCCTGGAGTGTACTGGGGTACGGGACCCAGTACTTC
cdr3_aa: CAWSVLGYGTQYF